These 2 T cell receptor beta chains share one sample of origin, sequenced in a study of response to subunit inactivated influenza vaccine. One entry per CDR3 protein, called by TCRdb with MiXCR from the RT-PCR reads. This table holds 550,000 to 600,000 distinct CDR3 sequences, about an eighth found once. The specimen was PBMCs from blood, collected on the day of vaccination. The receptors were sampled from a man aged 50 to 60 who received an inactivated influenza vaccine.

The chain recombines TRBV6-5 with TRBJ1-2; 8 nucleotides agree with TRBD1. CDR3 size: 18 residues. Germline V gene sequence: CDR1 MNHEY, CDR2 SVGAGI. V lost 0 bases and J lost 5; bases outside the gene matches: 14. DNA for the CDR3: TGTGCCAGCAGTTACTCGAGTGGGACAGGTGGTTCGGGATATGGCTACACCTTC. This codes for CASSYSSGTGGSGYGYTF.

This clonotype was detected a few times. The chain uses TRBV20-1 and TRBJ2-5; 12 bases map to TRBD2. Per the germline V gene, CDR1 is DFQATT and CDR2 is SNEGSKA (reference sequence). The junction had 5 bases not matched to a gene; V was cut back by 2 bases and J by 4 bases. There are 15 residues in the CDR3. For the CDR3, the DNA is TGCAGTGCTAGAAACCTAGCGGGAGGGCCAGAGACCCAGTACTTC. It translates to CSARNLAGGPETQYF.